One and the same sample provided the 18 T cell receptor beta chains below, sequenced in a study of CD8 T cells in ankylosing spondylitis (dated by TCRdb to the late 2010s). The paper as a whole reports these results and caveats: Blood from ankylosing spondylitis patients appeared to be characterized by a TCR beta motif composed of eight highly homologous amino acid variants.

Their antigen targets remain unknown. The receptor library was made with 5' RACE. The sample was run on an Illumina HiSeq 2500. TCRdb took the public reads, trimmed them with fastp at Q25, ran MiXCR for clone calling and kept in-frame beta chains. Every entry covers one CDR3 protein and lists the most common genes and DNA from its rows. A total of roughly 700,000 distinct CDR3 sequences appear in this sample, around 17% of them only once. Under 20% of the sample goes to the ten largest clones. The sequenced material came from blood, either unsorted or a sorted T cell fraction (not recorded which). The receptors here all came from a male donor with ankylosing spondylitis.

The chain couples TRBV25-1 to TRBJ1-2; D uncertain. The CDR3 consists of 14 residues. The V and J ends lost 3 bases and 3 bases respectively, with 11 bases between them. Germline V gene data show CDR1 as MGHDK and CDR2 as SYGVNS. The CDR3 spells CASSEGGIHYGYTF. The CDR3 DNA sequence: TGTGCCAGCAGTGAGGGAGGGATACACTATGGCTACACCTTC.

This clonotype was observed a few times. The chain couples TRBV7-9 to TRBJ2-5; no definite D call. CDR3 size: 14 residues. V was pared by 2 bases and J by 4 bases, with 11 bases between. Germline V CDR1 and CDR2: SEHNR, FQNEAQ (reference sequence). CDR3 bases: TGTGCCAGCAGCTTATTTTCGACCTCAGAGACCCAGTACTTC. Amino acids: CASSLFSTSETQYF.

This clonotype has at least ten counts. The CDR3 DNA reads TGTGCCAGCAGTGAGAACAGGGGTCATGGCTACACCTTC. Its translation is CASSENRGHGYTF. The rearrangement uses TRBV6-1 and TRBJ1-2, with 7 bases fitting TRBD1. J lost 6 bases, V lost 3 bases, and 4 bases had no gene match. This CDR3 is built from 13 residues. In germline, CDR1 is MNHNS, CDR2 SASEGT.

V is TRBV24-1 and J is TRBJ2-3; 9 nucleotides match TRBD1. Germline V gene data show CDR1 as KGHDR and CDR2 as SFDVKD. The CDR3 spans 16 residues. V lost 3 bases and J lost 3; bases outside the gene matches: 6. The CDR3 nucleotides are TGTGCCACCAGTGATATTACAGGGGGCCCGACAGATACGCAGTATTTT. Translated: CATSDITGGPTDTQYF.

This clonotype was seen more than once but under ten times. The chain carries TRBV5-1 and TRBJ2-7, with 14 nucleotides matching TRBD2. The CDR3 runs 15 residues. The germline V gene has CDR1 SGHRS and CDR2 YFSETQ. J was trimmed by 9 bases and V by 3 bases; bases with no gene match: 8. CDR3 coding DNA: TGCGCCAGCAGCTGGGGGACTAGCGGGAGCAGAAGGCAGTACTTC. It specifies CASSWGTSGSRRQYF.

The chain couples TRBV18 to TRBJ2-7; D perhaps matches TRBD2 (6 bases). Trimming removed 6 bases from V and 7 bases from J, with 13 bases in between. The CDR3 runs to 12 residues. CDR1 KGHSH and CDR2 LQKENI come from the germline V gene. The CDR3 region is CASSFRAGEQYF. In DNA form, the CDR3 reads TGTGCCAGCTCGTTCAGGGCGGGAGAGCAGTACTTC.

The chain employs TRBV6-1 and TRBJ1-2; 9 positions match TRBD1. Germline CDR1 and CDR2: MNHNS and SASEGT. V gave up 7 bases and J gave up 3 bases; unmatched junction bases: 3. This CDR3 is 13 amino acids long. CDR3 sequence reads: CASKGQGYYGYTF. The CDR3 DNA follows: TGTGCCAGCAAGGGACAGGGTTACTATGGCTACACCTTC.

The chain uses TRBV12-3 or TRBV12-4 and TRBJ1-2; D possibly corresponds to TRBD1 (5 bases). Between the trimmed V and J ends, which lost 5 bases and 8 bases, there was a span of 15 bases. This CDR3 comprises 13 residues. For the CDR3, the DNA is TGTGCCAGCAGTCCCGGGGGGGGGTTAGGCTACACCTTC. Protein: CASSPGGGLGYTF.

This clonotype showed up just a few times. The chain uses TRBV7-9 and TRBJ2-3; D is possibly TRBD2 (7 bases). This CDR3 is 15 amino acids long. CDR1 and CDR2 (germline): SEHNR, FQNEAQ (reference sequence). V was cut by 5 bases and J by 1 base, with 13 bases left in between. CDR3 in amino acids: CASSTGGQRTDTQYF. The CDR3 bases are TGTGCCAGCAGCACGGGGGGCCAACGCACAGATACGCAGTATTTT.

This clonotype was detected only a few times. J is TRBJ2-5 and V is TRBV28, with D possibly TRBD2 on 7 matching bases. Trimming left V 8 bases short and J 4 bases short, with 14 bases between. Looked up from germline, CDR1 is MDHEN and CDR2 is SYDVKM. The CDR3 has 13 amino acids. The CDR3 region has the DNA TGTGCCAGCGTAGGGGGGGCGCGAGAGACCCAGTACTTC. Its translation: CASVGGARETQYF.

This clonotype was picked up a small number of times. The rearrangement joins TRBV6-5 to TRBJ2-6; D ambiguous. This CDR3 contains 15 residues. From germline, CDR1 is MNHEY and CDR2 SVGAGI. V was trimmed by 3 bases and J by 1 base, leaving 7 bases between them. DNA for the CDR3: TGTGCCAGCAGTTATGCATCATCTGGGGCCAACGTCCTGACTTTC. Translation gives CASSYASSGANVLTF.

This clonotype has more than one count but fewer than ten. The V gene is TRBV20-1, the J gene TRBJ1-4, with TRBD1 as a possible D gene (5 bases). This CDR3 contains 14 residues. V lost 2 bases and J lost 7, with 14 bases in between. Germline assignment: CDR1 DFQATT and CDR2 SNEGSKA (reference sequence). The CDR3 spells CSARPRGIGEKLFF. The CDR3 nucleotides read TGCAGTGCTAGACCCCGGGGCATAGGTGAAAAACTGTTTTTT.

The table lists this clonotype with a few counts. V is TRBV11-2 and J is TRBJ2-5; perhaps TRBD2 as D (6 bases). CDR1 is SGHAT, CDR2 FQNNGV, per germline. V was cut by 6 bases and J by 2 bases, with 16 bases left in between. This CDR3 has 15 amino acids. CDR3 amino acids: CASSPPLAGQETQYF. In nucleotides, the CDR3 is TGTGCCAGCAGTCCGCCCCTGGCGGGGCAAGAGACCCAGTACTTC.

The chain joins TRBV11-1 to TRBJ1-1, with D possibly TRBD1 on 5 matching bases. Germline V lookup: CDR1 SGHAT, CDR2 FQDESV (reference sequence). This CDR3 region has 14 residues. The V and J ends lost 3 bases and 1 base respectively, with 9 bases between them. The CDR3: CASSFWGGNTEAFF. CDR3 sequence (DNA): TGTGCCAGCAGCTTCTGGGGGGGGAACACTGAAGCTTTCTTT.

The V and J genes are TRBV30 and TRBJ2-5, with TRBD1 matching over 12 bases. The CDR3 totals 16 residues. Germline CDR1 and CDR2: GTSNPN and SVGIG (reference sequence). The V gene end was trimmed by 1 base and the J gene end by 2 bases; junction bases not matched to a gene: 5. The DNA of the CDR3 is TGTGCCTGGAGTGGGGGACAGGGGGCCAAGCAAGAGACCCAGTACTTC. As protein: CAWSGGQGAKQETQYF.

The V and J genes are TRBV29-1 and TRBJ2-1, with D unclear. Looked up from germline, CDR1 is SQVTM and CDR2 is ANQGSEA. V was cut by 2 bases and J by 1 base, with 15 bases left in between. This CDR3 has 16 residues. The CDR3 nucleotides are TGCAGCGTTGAAAGTCCCGGCTTCCTTTCCTACAATGAGCAGTTCTTC. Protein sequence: CSVESPGFLSYNEQFF.

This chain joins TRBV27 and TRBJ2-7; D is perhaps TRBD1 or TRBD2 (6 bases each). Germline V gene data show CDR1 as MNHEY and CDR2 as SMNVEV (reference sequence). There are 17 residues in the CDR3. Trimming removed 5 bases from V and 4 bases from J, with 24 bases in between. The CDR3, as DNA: TGTGCCAGCAGTGTAAGGGGGACGGATGCGCGGGAATACGAGCAGTACTTC. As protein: CASSVRGTDAREYEQYF.

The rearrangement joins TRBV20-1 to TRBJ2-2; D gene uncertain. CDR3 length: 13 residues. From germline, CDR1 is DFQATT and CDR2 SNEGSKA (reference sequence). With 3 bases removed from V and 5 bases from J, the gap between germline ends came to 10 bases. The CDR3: CSASKRETGELFF. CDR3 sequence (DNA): TGCAGTGCTAGTAAGCGAGAAACCGGGGAGCTGTTTTTT.